The entry below gives a single T cell receptor beta chain sequence along with its context. Its antigen is as yet unknown. The PCR made use of 60 Vbeta and 13 Jbeta primers. Using immunoSEQ multiplex PCR, the repertoire was profiled, and TCRdb retains in-frame clones only, with some absent. The sample has under 200,000 clones. Trimming removed 6 bases from V and 3 bases from J; junction bases left unmatched: 9. The CDR3 runs 15 residues. Germline CDR1 reads MNHNS; CDR2 reads SASEGT. The sample originates from a study of cytomegalovirus exposure and HLA in healthy donors. Study information: Within an early data release were about 85 million unique TCRs drawn from HLA-typed donors.

The study, taken as a whole, reports: Productive rates of about 87% or about 30% were seen for most TCR beta V segments in an earlier analysis. Follow-up analysis seemed to connect common viral pathogens with several of the most significant clusters identified. Researchers reported in a later analysis that a missense DCLRE1C variant was tied to TCR beta V- and J-gene trimming.

Sample: PBMCs. This chain connects TRBV6-1 to TRBJ1-2, with 8 bases identical to TRBD1. The sequence came from a man aged 25-40 years in good health and CMV-seronegative. The CDR3 is CASRTPGTGDYGYTF. The CDR3 bases are TGTGCCAGCAGGACCCCCGGGACAGGTGACTATGGCTACACCTTC.